This record covers a single TCR beta chain. This sample is part of a study of blood T cell repertoires in COVID-19. The authors' processing: By means of reference gene primer amplification, nucleated cell counts were estimated. Repertoires were generated with immunoSEQ multiplex PCR, while TCRdb's copy carries only in-frame clones and drops some. That table gives V, J and clone size, and the DNA gave D and trimming. There are 40,000 or so clones in the sample; around 86% occur only once, and about 0.4% lies in the top ten. V lost 2 bases, J lost 3 bases, and 4 bases stayed unmatched. This CDR3 region has 15 residues. Looked up from germline, CDR1 is SGHRS and CDR2 is YFSETQ.

The chain joins TRBV5-1 to TRBJ2-3, with 9 bases that match TRBD2. The clonotype was recovered from a human donor in a cohort sampled during active COVID-19. The sample comprised peripheral blood. In nucleotides, the CDR3 is TGCGCCAGCAGCTTTGGTCTAGCGGGGACAGATACGCAGTATTTT. It is translated as CASSFGLAGTDTQYF.